This TCR beta chain emerged from a study of blood T cells in healthy people across ages (dated by TCRdb to between 2015 and 2017). For the study in its entirety: In model experiments, roughly one uniquely barcoded TCR beta cDNA molecule per two T cells was captured by template switching. To track age-related changes in TCR beta repertoire diversity, the study relied on deep sequencing normalized with unique cDNA molecular identifiers. Donors were grouped into four age groups: young (average approximately 15 years), middle-aged (around 39), aged (approximately 58) and long-lived (around 80). To avoid experimental bias, donors of different ages were distributed randomly across sequencing lanes. The study analyzed two additional independent replicas of 1 million unique cDNA reads from the same blood draw for two donors, one aged 18 to 29 and one aged 80 or older.

Libraries came from 5' RACE. The instrument given in TCRdb is Illumina HiSeq 2500. A second PCR of roughly 6 to 11 cycles was run with a J-beta primer mix and a sample-barcoded 5' primer. A template-switch 5' adaptor carrying 12 random nucleotides introduced a unique molecular identifier onto each TCR beta cDNA molecule. Each sample yielded at least 2.5 million CDR3-containing paired-end reads. First-strand cDNA synthesis was performed from all RNA using the Mint cDNA synthesis kit, with priming by a TRBC-specific oligonucleotide. All cDNA was treated with uracil-DNA glycosylase and then went through a first 18-cycle PCR with the universal primers M1SS and BC2_uni_R. In the authors' own workflow: Normalization of each sample was performed by random selection of 1 million high-quality reads, each carrying a distinct molecular identifier. Reads sharing molecular identifiers were discarded rather than binned into consensus sequences. MiTCR, run with a Q25 quality threshold and the strictest error-elimination algorithm, handled CDR3 identification, clonotype clustering and error correction. Lower-bound total TCR beta diversity was estimated with a nonparametric unseen species model using Euler transformation. Through fastp at Q25 and MiXCR, TCRdb rebuilt clones from the public reads, retaining in-frame beta chains. Each CDR3 protein appears once, grouped with its most common genes and DNA. The authors' filters were not applied to this entry. For this sample there are approximately 700,000 distinct CDR3 sequences; about a third appear just once. The ten largest clones take up roughly 14% of the sample.

Donors were under 40 systemically healthy Caucasian individuals from Russia aged roughly 6 to 90 years. Each donor gave about 10 milliliters of peripheral blood, drawn into EDTA-treated Vacutainer tubes. Ficoll-Paque density-gradient centrifugation was used to isolate PBMCs, with at least 6.5 million per sample. Total RNA was extracted from PBMCs with Trizol reagent, with at least 5 micrograms obtained per sample. For every donor, an aliquot of PBMCs went through flow cytometry to measure the percentages of naive CD45RAhigh/CD27high T cells. Summary of the overall study and its limitations: Observed TCR beta diversity per million T cells fell roughly linearly with age, and a significant reduction was already apparent by age roughly 41. The CMV infection status of donors was not known, potentially confounding age-related changes in expanded clonotypes. Observed TCR beta diversity correlated strongly with the percentage of naive T cells measured by flow cytometry. Bulk unsorted PBMC profiling prevented conclusive comparison of naive and antigen-experienced compartments. Compared with the aged group, more naive CD4+ T cells, fewer expanded clones and increased TCR diversity were shown by the long-lived group, suggesting age selection. Estimates of total diversity based on one million sequenced T cells were regarded as lower bounds and as underestimates.

This clonotype was detected only a few times. Its antigen is still unknown. Nothing much larger sits one base from this clone, and base qualities are not available. The cysteine opens and the phenylalanine closes a CDR3 of 13 amino acids. The entry retains the CDR3 DNA only, 39 bases that are in frame from base 1. Relative to germline, V is 5 bases shorter and J is 5 bases shorter, with 13 bases between their ends. The germline V gene (reference sequence) provides CDR1 DFQATT and CDR2 SNEGSKA. The clonotype originates from a woman at least 80 years old in good health. Donor details come from another sample of the same person, matched by shared clones. The sequence is built from TRBV20-1 and TRBJ1-5; TRBD1 is a possible D gene, resting on 5 matching bases. The sample comprised blood. The sequence in DNA is TGCAGTGCTGGGGCCCCTCCGGATCAGCCCCAGCATTTT. Its protein product is CSAGAPPDQPQHF.